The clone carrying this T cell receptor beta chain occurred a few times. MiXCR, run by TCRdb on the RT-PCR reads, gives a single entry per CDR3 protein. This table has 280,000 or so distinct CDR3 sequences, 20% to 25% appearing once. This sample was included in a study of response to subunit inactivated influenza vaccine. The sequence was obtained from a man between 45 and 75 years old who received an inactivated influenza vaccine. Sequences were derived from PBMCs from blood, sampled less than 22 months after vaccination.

The CDR3 region is CSVVSSSTSGRYEQFF. In DNA form, the CDR3 reads TGCAGCGTTGTATCCAGTAGTACTAGCGGGAGGTATGAGCAGTTCTTC. V is TRBV29-1 and J is TRBJ2-1; 12 bases are a match to TRBD2. V lost 4 bases, J lost 8 bases, and 12 bases stayed unmatched. The germline V gene has CDR1 SQVTM and CDR2 ANQGSEA. The CDR3 is made up of 16 amino acids.